This T cell receptor beta chain appears in the sequencing data of a study of CD8+CD57+ T cells in acquired aplastic anemia. Across the whole study: The average for DNA from sorted CD4+ and CD8+ cells was roughly 3 ug.

The TCR beta profiling, which covered VDJ combination and CDR3 sequence, was carried out using genomic DNA as the template. TCRdb re-derived calls from the reads in MiXCR, one entry per CDR3 protein. The table has hundreds of thousands of distinct CDR3 sequences, 50% to 65% seen once. The authors sequenced patients whose flow cytometry had shown CD8+CD57+ cell expansion. There were no patients without severe acquired aplastic anemia. Germline V lookup: CDR1 ENHRY, CDR2 SYGVKD. CDR3 size: 15 residues. V dropped 10 bases and J dropped 7 bases, with 20 bases sitting between them. Sample: sorted CD4+, CD8+, or CD8+CD57+ T cells (not recorded which) from PBMCs. This TCR was recovered from a human donor with aplastic anemia. The chain recombines TRBV10-3 with TRBJ1-6, with D possibly matching TRBD1 (6 bases). CDR3 nucleotides: TGTGCCAGCAGCCAAGGGGCAGGGGTAAATTCACCCCTCCACTTT. Translation: CASSQGAGVNSPLHF.